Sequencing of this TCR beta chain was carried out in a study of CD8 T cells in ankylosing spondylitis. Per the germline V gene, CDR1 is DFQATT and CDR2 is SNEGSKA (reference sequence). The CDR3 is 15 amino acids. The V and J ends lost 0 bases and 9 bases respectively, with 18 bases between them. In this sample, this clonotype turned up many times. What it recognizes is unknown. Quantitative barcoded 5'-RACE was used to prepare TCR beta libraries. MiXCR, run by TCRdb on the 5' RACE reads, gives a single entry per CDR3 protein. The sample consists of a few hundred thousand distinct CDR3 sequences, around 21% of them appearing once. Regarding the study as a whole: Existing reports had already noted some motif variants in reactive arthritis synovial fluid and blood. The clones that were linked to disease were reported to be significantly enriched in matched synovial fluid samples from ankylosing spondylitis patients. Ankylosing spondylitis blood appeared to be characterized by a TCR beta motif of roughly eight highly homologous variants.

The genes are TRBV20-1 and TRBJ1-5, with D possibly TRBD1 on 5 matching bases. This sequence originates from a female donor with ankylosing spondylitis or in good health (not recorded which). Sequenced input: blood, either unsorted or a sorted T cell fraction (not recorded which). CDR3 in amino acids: CSARDARGGYMPQHF. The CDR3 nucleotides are TGCAGTGCTAGAGATGCAAGGGGCGGTTATATGCCCCAGCATTTT.